Listed here are 21 T cell receptor beta chains from one sample, sequenced in a study of shared clonotypes between healthy human individuals. Produced via immunoSEQ multiplex PCR; TCRdb's table is partial and in-frame only. The sample includes around 2.5 million clones, approximately 93% of them seen just once. The specimen was naive CD4+ T cells from PBMCs. Subset described: CD45RA+ positively selected. The receptors originated from a man between 18 and 35 years old in good health. Some clones in this sample may be carry-over from other donors' samples.

The chain carries TRBV5-1 and TRBJ1-2, with 7 bases aligning to TRBD1. CDR1 SGHRS and CDR2 YFSETQ come from the germline V gene. V gave up 4 bases and J gave up 6 bases; unmatched junction bases: 9. The CDR3 length is 14 residues. The CDR3 sequence is CASSRDRAGDGYTF. As DNA, the CDR3 is TGCGCCAGCAGCAGAGACAGGGCCGGGGATGGCTACACCTTC.

The chain couples TRBV13 to TRBJ1-2; D is unclear. The CDR3 is 12 amino acids. CDR1 and CDR2 (germline): PRHDT, FYEKMQ (reference sequence). V lost 3 bases, J lost 8 bases, and 10 bases lay in between. The CDR3 DNA reads as TGTGCCAGCAGCTTTGTTTCGGGGGGCTACACCTTC. Translation: CASSFVSGGYTF.

This clone was observed once. The rearrangement uses TRBV6-1 and TRBJ1-2; 10 bases align to TRBD1. With 6 bases clipped from V and 5 bases from J, the junction kept 9 bases outside the gene matches. Germline loops: CDR1 MNHNS, CDR2 SASEGT. The CDR3 covers 15 residues. The chain's CDR3 is CASSATGQGGYGYTF. The CDR3 DNA sequence: TGTGCCAGCAGCGCCACTGGACAGGGGGGATATGGCTACACCTTC.

The V call is TRBV10-3, the J call TRBJ2-1; 9 bases are shared with TRBD2. The CDR3 sequence is 14 residues long. Germline CDR1 ENHRY, CDR2 SYGVKD. The ends lost 1 base at V and 12 bases at J; junction bases unmatched: 7. The CDR3 DNA reads as TGTGCCATCAGTGAGTTATCGCGGGAGGGCCGGCAGTTCTTC. This sequence encodes CAISELSREGRQFF.

The V call is TRBV4-3, the J call TRBJ2-5, with D hard to call. Germline CDR1 is LGHNA and CDR2 is YSLEER. V lost 0 bases to trimming and J lost 5 bases, with 13 bases between them. The CDR3 contains 15 residues. This chain's CDR3 is CASSQEPGFGETQYF. The CDR3 DNA is TGCGCCAGCAGCCAAGAGCCAGGCTTTGGGGAGACCCAGTACTTC.

Points on this clone: The same CDR3 can be traced to other DNA sequences in this sample. The V call is TRBV9, the J call TRBJ2-1; D gene uncertain. Per germline, CDR1 SGDLS and CDR2 YYNGEE. This CDR3 is built from 15 residues. V was trimmed by 0 bases and J by 2 bases, leaving 9 bases between them. CDR3 sequence (DNA): TGTGCCAGCAGCGTAGGGACCGCTACCTACAATGAGCAGTTCTTC. Translating gives CASSVGTATYNEQFF. Full variable domain (remainder filled in from reference TRBV9 and TRBJ2-1): DSGVTQTPKHLITATGQRVTLRCSPRSGDLSVYWYQQSLDQGLQFLIQYYNGEERAKGNILERFSAQQFPDLHSELNLSSLELGDSALYFCASSVGTATYNEQFFGPGTRLTVL.

CDR3 nucleotide sequence: TGTGCCAGCAGCTTCGATTTCGGACTAGCGGGATACAATGAGCAGTTCTTC. Its translation is CASSFDFGLAGYNEQFF. This rearrangement joins TRBV7-2 to TRBJ2-1; 12 bases align to TRBD2. Trimming took 3 bases from V and 4 from J; bases not matched to a gene: 7. Germline V CDR1 and CDR2: SGHTA, FQGNSA. The CDR3 sequence is 17 residues long. Based on the CDR3 plus reference TRBV7-2 and TRBJ2-1, the full variable domain is GAGVSQSPSNKVTEKGKDVELRCDPISGHTALYWYRQSLGQGLEFLIYFQGNSAPDKSGLPSDRFSAERTGGSVSTLTIQRTQQEDSAVYLCASSFDFGLAGYNEQFFGPGTRLTVL.

The rearrangement uses TRBV27 and TRBJ2-7, with TRBD1 identical over 7 bases. This CDR3 is 14 amino acids long. The V and J ends lost 2 bases and 5 bases, in that order; junction bases with no gene match: 6. Germline V gene data show CDR1 as MNHEY and CDR2 as SMNVEV (reference sequence). The CDR3 DNA reads TGTGCCAGCAGTTTAAACAGGGGTCAAAACGAGCAGTACTTC. Encoded protein: CASSLNRGQNEQYF.

V is TRBV7-9 and J is TRBJ2-3; TRBD2 matches 10 bases. The V gene end was trimmed by 5 bases and the J gene end by 5 bases; junction bases not matched to a gene: 10. The CDR3 contains 16 residues. Germline CDR1 SEHNR, CDR2 FQNEAQ (reference sequence). The CDR3 loop is CASSGKLAGDGDTQYF. CDR3 coding DNA: TGTGCCAGCAGCGGAAAGCTAGCGGGAGATGGAGATACGCAGTATTTT. The full variable domain, in which reference TRBV7-9 and TRBJ2-3 provide the parts outside the CDR3, is DTGVSQNPRHKITKRGQNVTFRCDPISEHNRLYWYRQTLGQGPEFLTYFQNEAQLEKSRLLSDRFSAERPKGSFSTLEIQRTEQGDSAMYLCASSGKLAGDGDTQYFGPGTRLTVL.

V and J are TRBV5-1 and TRBJ2-4, with a tentative D call TRBD2 (6 bases). V dropped 2 bases and J dropped 6 bases, with 18 bases sitting between them. Looked up from germline, CDR1 is SGHRS and CDR2 is YFSETQ. This CDR3 is built from 16 residues. This CDR3 is CASSFGTFLIGNIQYF. The CDR3 DNA reads TGCGCCAGCAGCTTCGGGACTTTCCTAATCGGAAACATTCAGTACTTC.

The gene calls are TRBV21-1 and TRBJ2-7. TRBV21-1 is termed a pseudogene. This CDR3 spans 15 amino acids. The CDR3 region is CASSRRRGDDYEQYF. In nucleotides, the CDR3 is TGTGCCAGCAGCCGAAGGAGGGGGGACGACTACGAGCAGTACTTC.

This clone was counted once. The rearrangement joins TRBV7-8 to TRBJ2-3; D is possibly TRBD2 (5 bases). The ends were cut back, 5 bases at V and 9 bases at J, with 15 bases in the middle. Germline CDR1 and CDR2: SGHVS and FQNEAQ. The CDR3 extends over 13 amino acids. The CDR3, as DNA: TGTGCCAGCAGCCCCGGAGGCGTTCCGACGCAGTATTTT. Its translation is CASSPGGVPTQYF.

The rearrangement joins TRBV2 to TRBJ1-1; TRBD1 is a possible D gene (6 bases). CDR1 SNHLY and CDR2 FYNNEI come from the germline V gene. The CDR3 runs 12 residues. The ends were cut back, 7 bases at V and 10 bases at J, with 16 bases in the middle. CDR3 in amino acids: CASNAQGGLAFF. Written as DNA, the CDR3 is TGTGCCAGCAACGCACAGGGTGGGTTAGCTTTCTTT.

The DNA for the CDR3 is TGTGCCAGCAGTGATAGGTTACCAGCCAAAAACATTCAGTACTTC. Translating it yields CASSDRLPAKNIQYF. V is TRBV6-1 and J is TRBJ2-4, with D uncertain. The V and J ends lost 3 bases and 0 bases respectively, with 9 bases between them. Germline V gene lookup returns CDR1 MNHNS and CDR2 SASEGT. CDR3 size: 15 residues.

This clone was found a few times. The same CDR3 arises from other DNA sequences in this sample as well. This chain joins TRBV28 and TRBJ1-3; a possible D gene is TRBD1 (5 bases). V was cut by 5 bases and J by 2 bases, with 13 bases left in between. Germline-derived CDR1 and CDR2 are MDHEN and SYDVKM. The CDR3 length is 15 residues. The CDR3 sequence: CASSLRAGTGNTIYF. CDR3 coding DNA: TGTGCCAGCAGTCTAAGGGCAGGGACTGGAAACACCATATATTTT.

This chain links TRBV2 with TRBJ2-6; D not resolved. The CDR3 length is 14 residues. Per germline, CDR1 SNHLY and CDR2 FYNNEI. Deletions cut 7 bases from V and 0 bases from J, with 7 bases between. The CDR3: CASKYTSGANVLTF. The CDR3 region has the DNA TGTGCCAGCAAGTACACCTCTGGGGCCAACGTCCTGACTTTC.

Points on this clone: Different DNA sequences within this sample yield the same CDR3. The chain recombines TRBV7-2 with TRBJ1-4; 7 bases are a match to TRBD1. Trimming took 1 base from V and 7 from J; bases not matched to a gene: 6. CDR1 is SGHTA, CDR2 FQGNSA, per germline. CDR3 length equals 15 residues. CDR3 DNA: TGTGCCAGCAGCTTAGGAGGGGGCGGAGGTGAAAAACTGTTTTTT. This encodes CASSLGGGGGEKLFF.

Comment on this clone: Other DNA sequences in this sample translate to the same CDR3. The CDR3 spells CASSPGGGPYEQYF. In DNA, the CDR3 is TGCGCCAGCAGCCCGGGAGGGGGCCCCTACGAGCAGTACTTC. The genes are TRBV5-1 and TRBJ2-7, with D perhaps TRBD2 (8 bases). Per the germline V gene, CDR1 is SGHRS and CDR2 is YFSETQ. The CDR3 loop spans 14 amino acids. V lost 4 bases and J lost 2, with 13 bases in between.

The chain carries TRBV7-2 and TRBJ2-3; D uncertain. V gave up 4 bases and J gave up 2 bases, with 7 bases separating them. CDR3 length: 13 amino acids. Germline V gene data show CDR1 as SGHTA and CDR2 as FQGNSA. The CDR3 nucleotides are TGTGCCAGCAGCTATCCCAACACAGATACGCAGTATTTT. This gives the protein CASSYPNTDTQYF.

This rearrangement joins TRBV7-9 to TRBJ1-6; TRBD1 is a possible D gene (5 bases). CDR1 and CDR2 from the germline V gene are SEHNR and FQNEAQ (reference sequence). This CDR3 spans 15 amino acids. Trimming took 1 base from V and 9 from J, leaving 13 bases between them. The CDR3 nucleotides read TGTGCCAGCAGCTTAGAGGCGGGGGTTGGTTCACCCCTCCACTTT. Translated, it gives CASSLEAGVGSPLHF.

The rearrangement uses TRBV5-1 and TRBJ1-1; 10 bases are a match to TRBD1. V was clipped by 4 bases and J by 6 bases; unmatched bases: 9. CDR1 SGHRS and CDR2 YFSETQ come from the germline V gene. The CDR3 runs to 15 residues. This CDR3 reads CASSPGQGYDAEAFF. The CDR3 DNA reads as TGCGCCAGCAGCCCGGGACAGGGGTATGACGCTGAAGCTTTCTTT.